The clone carrying this TCR beta chain was seen ten or more times. Its specificity is not known. TCRdb passed the reads through MiXCR, listing each CDR3 protein once. The sample shows hundreds of thousands of distinct CDR3 sequences, about a tenth of them seen only once. These data come from a study of T cell repertoires in cytomegalovirus infection. Study context: Public TCR beta signatures indicated both CMV infection and matching HLA type. Study outcomes and limitations: There were HLA-C-restricted CMV-specific TCR beta clonotypes dominating the ex vivo response. Public TCR beta family frequency separated CMV-and-HLA carriers, including in an independent cohort.

This CDR3 region has 19 residues. Trimming cost V 0 bases and J 6 bases, with 21 bases left between them. CDR1 LNHNV and CDR2 YYDKDF come from the germline V gene (reference sequence). The receptor's source is a human donor in good health (CMV status not recorded). Some clones in this sample may be carry-over from other donors' samples. Source material: PBMCs. V usage is TRBV15 and J usage is TRBJ1-6, with a weak D call TRBD1 (5 bases). This CDR3 reads CATSRDYPPGTDVNSPLHF. The CDR3 bases are TGTGCCACCAGCAGAGATTACCCACCCGGGACGGATGTTAATTCACCCCTCCACTTT.